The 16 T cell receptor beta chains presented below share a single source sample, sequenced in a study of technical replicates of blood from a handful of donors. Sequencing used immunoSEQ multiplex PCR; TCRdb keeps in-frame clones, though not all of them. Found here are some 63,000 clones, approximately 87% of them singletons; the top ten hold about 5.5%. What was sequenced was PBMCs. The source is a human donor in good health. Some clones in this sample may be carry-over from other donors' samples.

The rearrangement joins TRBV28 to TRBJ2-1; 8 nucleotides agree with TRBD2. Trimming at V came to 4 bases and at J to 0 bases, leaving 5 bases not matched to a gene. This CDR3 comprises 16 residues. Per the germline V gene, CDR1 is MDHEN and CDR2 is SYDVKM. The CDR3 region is CASSSTTSGSYNEQFF. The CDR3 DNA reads TGTGCCAGCAGTTCGACCACTAGCGGCTCCTACAATGAGCAGTTCTTC. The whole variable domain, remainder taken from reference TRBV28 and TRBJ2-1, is DVKVTQSSRYLVKRTGEKVFLECVQDMDHENMFWYRQDPGLGLRLIYFSYDVKMKEKGDIPEGYSVSREKKERFSLILESASTNQTSMYLCASSSTTSGSYNEQFFGPGTRLTVL.

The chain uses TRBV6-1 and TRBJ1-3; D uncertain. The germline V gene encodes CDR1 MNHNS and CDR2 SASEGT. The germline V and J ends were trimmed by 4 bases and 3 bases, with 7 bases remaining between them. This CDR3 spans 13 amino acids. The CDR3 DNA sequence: TGTGCCAGCAGTGGGGAGCTTGGAAACACCATATATTTT. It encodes CASSGELGNTIYF.

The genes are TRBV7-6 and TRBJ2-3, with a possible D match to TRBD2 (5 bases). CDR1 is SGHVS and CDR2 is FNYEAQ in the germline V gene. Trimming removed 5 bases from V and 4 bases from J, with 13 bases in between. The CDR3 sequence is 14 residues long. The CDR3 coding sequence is TGTGCCAGCAGCATAGTGACCGGGGCAGATACGCAGTATTTT. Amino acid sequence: CASSIVTGADTQYF.

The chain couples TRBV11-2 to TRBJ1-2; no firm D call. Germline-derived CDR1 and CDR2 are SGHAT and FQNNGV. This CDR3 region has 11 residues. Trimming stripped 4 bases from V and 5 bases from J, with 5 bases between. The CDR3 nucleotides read TGTGCCAGCAGCTCGGGTTATGGCTACACCTTC. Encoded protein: CASSSGYGYTF.

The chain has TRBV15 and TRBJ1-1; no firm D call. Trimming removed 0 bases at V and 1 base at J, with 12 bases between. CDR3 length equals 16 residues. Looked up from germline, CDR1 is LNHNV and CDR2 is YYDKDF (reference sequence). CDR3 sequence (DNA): TGTGCCACCAGCAGAGATCGGAACAGCTGGAACACTGAAGCTTTCTTT. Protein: CATSRDRNSWNTEAFF.

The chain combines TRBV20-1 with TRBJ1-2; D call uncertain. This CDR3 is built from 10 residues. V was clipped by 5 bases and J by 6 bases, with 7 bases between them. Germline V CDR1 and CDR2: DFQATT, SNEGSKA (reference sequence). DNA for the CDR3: TGCAGTGCTCCCGGGGATGGCTACACCTTC. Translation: CSAPGDGYTF.

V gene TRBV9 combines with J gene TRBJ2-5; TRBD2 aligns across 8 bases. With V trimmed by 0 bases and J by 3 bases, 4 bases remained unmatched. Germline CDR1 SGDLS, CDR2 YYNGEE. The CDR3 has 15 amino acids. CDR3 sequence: CASSVDPGGEETQYF. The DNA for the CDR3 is TGTGCCAGCAGCGTAGATCCGGGAGGGGAAGAGACCCAGTACTTC.

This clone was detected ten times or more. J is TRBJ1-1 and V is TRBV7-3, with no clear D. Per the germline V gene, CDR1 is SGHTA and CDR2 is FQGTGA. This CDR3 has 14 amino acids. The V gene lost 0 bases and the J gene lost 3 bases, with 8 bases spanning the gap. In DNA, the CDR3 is TGTGCCAGCAGCTTAACCCAAGGAGACACTGAAGCTTTCTTT. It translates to CASSLTQGDTEAFF. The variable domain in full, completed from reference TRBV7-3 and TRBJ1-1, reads GAGVSQTPSNKVTEKGKYVELRCDPISGHTALYWYRQSLGQGPEFLIYFQGTGAADDSGLPNDRFFAVRPEGSVSTLKIQRTERGDSAVYLCASSLTQGDTEAFFGQGTRLTVV.

CDR3 loop: CASSRQGTLPLNTEAFF. CDR3 nucleotide sequence: TGTGCCAGCAGCCGACAGGGCACCCTCCCCTTGAACACTGAAGCTTTCTTT. The V and J genes are TRBV5-5 and TRBJ1-1; 7 bases agree with TRBD1. The germline V gene has CDR1 SGHKS and CDR2 YYEKEE (reference sequence). The junction had 12 bases not matched to a gene; V was cut back by 4 bases and J by 0 bases. There are 17 residues in the CDR3.

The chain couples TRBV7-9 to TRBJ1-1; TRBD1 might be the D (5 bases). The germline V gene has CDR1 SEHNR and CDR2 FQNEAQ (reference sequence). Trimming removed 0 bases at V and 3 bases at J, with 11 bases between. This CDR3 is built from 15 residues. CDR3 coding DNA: TGTGCCAGCAGCTTAGCGGTCGGAGGGGACACTGAAGCTTTCTTT. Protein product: CASSLAVGGDTEAFF.

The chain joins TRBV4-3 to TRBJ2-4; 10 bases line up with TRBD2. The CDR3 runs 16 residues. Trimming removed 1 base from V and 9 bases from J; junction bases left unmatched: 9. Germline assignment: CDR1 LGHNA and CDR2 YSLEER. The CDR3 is CASSQGPSGSSFIQYF. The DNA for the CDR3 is TGCGCCAGCAGCCAAGGGCCTAGCGGGAGCAGTTTCATTCAGTACTTC.

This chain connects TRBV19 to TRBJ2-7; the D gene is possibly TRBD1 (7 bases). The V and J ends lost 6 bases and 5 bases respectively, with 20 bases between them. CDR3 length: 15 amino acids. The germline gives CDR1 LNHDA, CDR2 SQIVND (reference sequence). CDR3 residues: CASSRTSRGNHEQYF. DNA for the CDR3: TGTGCCAGTAGCCGAACTAGCAGGGGGAACCACGAGCAGTACTTC.

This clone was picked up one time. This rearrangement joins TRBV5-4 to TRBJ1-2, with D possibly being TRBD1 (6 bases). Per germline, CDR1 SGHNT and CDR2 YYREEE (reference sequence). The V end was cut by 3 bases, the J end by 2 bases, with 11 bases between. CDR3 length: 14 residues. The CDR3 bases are TGTGCCAGCAGCTGGGGGCAGGGCAACTATGGCTACACCTTC. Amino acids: CASSWGQGNYGYTF.

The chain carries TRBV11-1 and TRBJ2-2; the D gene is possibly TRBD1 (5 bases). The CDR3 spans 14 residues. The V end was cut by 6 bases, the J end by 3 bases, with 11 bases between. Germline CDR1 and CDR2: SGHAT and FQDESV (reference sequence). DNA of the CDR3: TGTGCCAGCAGATCAGGGTTGGACACCGGGGAGCTGTTTTTT. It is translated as CASRSGLDTGELFF.

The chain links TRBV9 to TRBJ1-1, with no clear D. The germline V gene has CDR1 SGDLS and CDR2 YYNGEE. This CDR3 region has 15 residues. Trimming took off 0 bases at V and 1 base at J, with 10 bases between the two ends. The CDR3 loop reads CASSVVGGSNTEAFF. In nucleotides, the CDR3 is TGTGCCAGCAGCGTAGTTGGAGGGTCGAACACTGAAGCTTTCTTT.

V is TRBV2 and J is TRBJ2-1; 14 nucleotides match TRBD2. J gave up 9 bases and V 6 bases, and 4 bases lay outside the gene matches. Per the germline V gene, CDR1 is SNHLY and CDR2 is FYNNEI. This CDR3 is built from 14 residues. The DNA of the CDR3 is TGTGCCAGCAGCGGACTAGCGGGAGGAGTTGAGCAGTTCTTC. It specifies CASSGLAGGVEQFF.